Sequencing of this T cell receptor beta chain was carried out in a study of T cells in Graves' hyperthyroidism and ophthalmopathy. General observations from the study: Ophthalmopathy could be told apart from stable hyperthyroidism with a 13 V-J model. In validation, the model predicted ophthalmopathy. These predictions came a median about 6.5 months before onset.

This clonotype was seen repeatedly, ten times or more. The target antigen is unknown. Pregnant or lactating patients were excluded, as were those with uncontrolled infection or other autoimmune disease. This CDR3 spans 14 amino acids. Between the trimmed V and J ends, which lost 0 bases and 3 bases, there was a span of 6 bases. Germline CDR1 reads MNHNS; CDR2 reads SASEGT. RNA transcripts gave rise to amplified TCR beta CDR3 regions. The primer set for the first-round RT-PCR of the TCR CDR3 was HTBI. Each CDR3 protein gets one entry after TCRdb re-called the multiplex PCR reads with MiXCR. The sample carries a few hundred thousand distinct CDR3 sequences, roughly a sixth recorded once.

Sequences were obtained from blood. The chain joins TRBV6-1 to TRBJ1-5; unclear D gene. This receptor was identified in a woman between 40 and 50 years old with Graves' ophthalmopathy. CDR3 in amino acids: CASSEAWVNQPQHF. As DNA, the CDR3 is TGTGCCAGCAGTGAAGCGTGGGTCAATCAGCCCCAGCATTTT.